This record covers a single TCR beta chain. Its antigen remains unknown. The donor population consisted of healthy HIV-negative adults with no recent acute infections or vaccinations. The data stem from a study of shared clonotypes between healthy human individuals. The data were produced by immunoSEQ multiplex PCR, yet TCRdb's version contains in-frame clones alone and is incomplete. The sample shows about 600,000 clones, approximately 97% of them seen only once. General study results and limits: All-four-donor shared clonotypes had higher generation probabilities than non-shared clonotypes did.

Trimming removed 1 base from V and 2 bases from J, with 9 bases in between. Germline V gene sequence: CDR1 MGHRA, CDR2 YSYEKL. The CDR3 covers 15 residues. The genes are TRBV4-1 and TRBJ2-1; TRBD2 might be the D (5 bases). Input material: naive CD4+ T cells sorted from blood. The subset denotes: CD45RA+ positively selected. This clonotype originated in a woman in her thirties in good health. CDR3 amino acids: CASSQVAGPYNEQFF. The CDR3, as DNA: TGCGCCAGCAGCCAAGTCGCGGGCCCCTACAATGAGCAGTTCTTC.